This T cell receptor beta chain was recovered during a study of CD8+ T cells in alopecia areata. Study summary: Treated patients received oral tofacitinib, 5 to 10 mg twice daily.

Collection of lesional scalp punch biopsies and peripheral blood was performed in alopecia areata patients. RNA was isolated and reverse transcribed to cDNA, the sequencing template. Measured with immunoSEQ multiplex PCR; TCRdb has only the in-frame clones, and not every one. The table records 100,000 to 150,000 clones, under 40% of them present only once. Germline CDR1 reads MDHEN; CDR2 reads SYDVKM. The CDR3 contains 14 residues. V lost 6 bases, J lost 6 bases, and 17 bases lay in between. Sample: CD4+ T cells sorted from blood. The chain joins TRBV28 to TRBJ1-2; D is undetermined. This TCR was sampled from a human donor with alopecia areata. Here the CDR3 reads CASRSGGMFHGYTF. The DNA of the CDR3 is TGTGCCAGCAGATCCGGTGGCATGTTTCATGGCTACACCTTC.